This TCR beta chain was recovered during a study of CD8+CD57+ T cells in acquired aplastic anemia. Genomic DNA, serving as template, underwent TCR beta VDJ and CDR3 profiling. TCRdb analysed the reads with MiXCR anew, one entry per CDR3 protein. The sample consists of approximately 300,000 distinct CDR3 sequences, roughly 61% of them appearing once. Flow cytometry had shown expanded CD8+CD57+ cells in the patients chosen for sequencing. Every patient was diagnosed with severe acquired aplastic anemia. The CDR3 runs 18 residues. The V gene lost 4 bases and the J gene lost 0 bases, with 16 bases spanning the gap. Germline assignment: CDR1 ENHRY and CDR2 SYGVKD.

This receptor was identified in a human donor with aplastic anemia. The genes are TRBV10-3 and TRBJ2-6; D is undetermined. Sequences were obtained from sorted CD4+, CD8+, or CD8+CD57+ T cells (not recorded which) from PBMCs. Here the CDR3 reads CAISGRSGRHSGANVLTF. The CDR3 nucleotides are TGTGCCATCAGTGGGCGGAGTGGCAGGCACTCTGGGGCCAACGTCCTGACTTTC.